These 15 T cell receptor beta chains originate from one sample sequenced in a study of blood T cell repertoires in COVID-19. Produced via immunoSEQ multiplex PCR; TCRdb's table is partial and in-frame only. This sample has approximately 110,000 clones, with roughly 85% found just once. What was sequenced was peripheral blood. The receptors shown here come from an elderly woman with COVID-19, enrolled during active disease.

The chain couples TRBV6-5 to TRBJ1-6; 9 bases line up with TRBD1. Germline V gives CDR1 MNHEY, CDR2 SVGAGI. V dropped 6 bases and J dropped 8; count of bases not matched to a gene: 5. This CDR3 contains 14 residues. The CDR3 spells CASREDRGDSPLHF. The CDR3 DNA is TGTGCCAGCAGGGAGGACAGGGGAGATTCACCCCTCCACTTT.

This chain connects TRBV2 to TRBJ1-4, with a tentative D call TRBD1 (6 bases). The CDR3 length is 15 residues. Looked up from germline, CDR1 is SNHLY and CDR2 is FYNNEI. Trimming left V 8 bases short and J 1 base short, with 14 bases between. This CDR3 is CASGVSGETNEKLFF. For the CDR3, the DNA is TGTGCCAGCGGGGTCTCAGGGGAAACTAATGAAAAACTGTTTTTT.

V gene TRBV19 combines with J gene TRBJ2-5; 9 bases map to TRBD2. The CDR3 has 16 residues. The V segment lost 1 base and the J segment 3 bases; nucleotides outside the gene matches: 6. Looked up from germline, CDR1 is LNHDA and CDR2 is SQIVND (reference sequence). CDR3 region: CASSIVQREEEETQYF. CDR3 DNA sequence: TGTGCCAGTAGTATAGTACAGCGGGAGGAGGAAGAGACCCAGTACTTC.

This rearrangement joins TRBV2 to TRBJ2-3; 7 nucleotides agree with TRBD2. CDR3 length: 14 residues. The junction had 7 bases not matched to a gene; V was cut back by 8 bases and J by 2 bases. In germline, CDR1 is SNHLY, CDR2 FYNNEI. Written as DNA, the CDR3 is TGTGCCAGCGGCGGGGGAGGGGCCACAGATACGCAGTATTTT. Protein: CASGGGGATDTQYF.

This chain links TRBV5-1 with TRBJ1-2; D may be TRBD1 (6 bases). Trimming took off 0 bases at V and 7 bases at J, with 19 bases between the two ends. Germline CDR1 reads SGHRS; CDR2 reads YFSETQ. The CDR3 runs 16 residues. Here the CDR3 DNA reads TGCGCCAGCAGCTTGGAAGGTACAGGCCAGGGGAGTGGCTACACCTTC. Translation gives CASSLEGTGQGSGYTF. The entire variable domain, with the rest obtained from reference TRBV5-1 and TRBJ1-2, is as follows: KAGVTQTPRYLIKTRGQQVTLSCSPISGHRSVSWYQQTPGQGLQFLFEYFSETQRNKGNFPGRFSGRQFSNSRSEMNVSTLELGDSALYLCASSLEGTGQGSGYTFGSGTRLTVV.

The chain carries TRBV11-2 and TRBJ2-3; D perhaps matches TRBD1 (6 bases). This CDR3 spans 12 amino acids. From germline, CDR1 is SGHAT and CDR2 FQNNGV. V lost 1 base, J lost 13 bases, and 12 bases lay in between. The CDR3 DNA is TGTGCCAGCAGCTTAGGTGGGGGCATTAAGTATTTT. Translation: CASSLGGGIKYF.

The gene calls are TRBV3-1 (or the pseudogene TRBV3-2) and TRBJ2-5; 7 nucleotides match TRBD2. CDR3 size: 14 residues. CDR1 is LGHDT, CDR2 YNNKEL, per germline (reference sequence). V shed 5 bases, J shed 5 bases, and the junction held 8 bases outside the gene matches. Here the CDR3 reads CASSTWTSRETQYF. CDR3 DNA: TGTGCCAGCAGCACATGGACTAGTCGGGAGACCCAGTACTTC.

This chain connects TRBV27 to TRBJ1-1; unclear D gene. In germline, CDR1 is MNHEY, CDR2 SMNVEV (reference sequence). The CDR3 covers 12 residues. Trimming left V 4 bases short and J 0 bases short, with 3 bases between. The CDR3 region has the DNA TGTGCCAGCAGTTCAGTGAACACTGAAGCTTTCTTT. Protein: CASSSVNTEAFF.

This clone was counted once. The rearrangement uses TRBV6-5 and TRBJ1-1, with 7 nucleotides matching TRBD1. The CDR3 runs 15 residues. The V and J ends lost 5 bases and 0 bases, in that order; junction bases with no gene match: 6. Germline CDR1 and CDR2: MNHEY and SVGAGI. The CDR3 DNA sequence: TGTGCCAGCAGTCACGGAGGGGGCATGAACACTGAAGCTTTCTTT. Translation gives CASSHGGGMNTEAFF.

V and J are TRBV19 and TRBJ2-2; possible D gene TRBD2, 5 bases. Trimming took 3 bases from V and 8 from J, leaving 10 bases between them. This CDR3 contains 13 residues. In germline, CDR1 is LNHDA, CDR2 SQIVND (reference sequence). CDR3 DNA sequence: TGTGCCAGTAGTATTATGCGGGCAGGGGAGCTGTTTTTT. It specifies CASSIMRAGELFF.

This clone has a single count. The chain carries TRBV27 and TRBJ2-2; TRBD1 matches 7 bases. Looked up from germline, CDR1 is MNHEY and CDR2 is SMNVEV (reference sequence). Trimming took 3 bases from V and 3 from J; bases not matched to a gene: 7. This CDR3 spans 16 amino acids. Written as DNA, the CDR3 is TGTGCCAGCAGTTTTCTAGGGGGCCGGGACACCGGGGAGCTGTTTTTT. It encodes CASSFLGGRDTGELFF.

The chain carries TRBV5-1 and TRBJ2-5, with 7 positions matching TRBD1. This CDR3 contains 16 residues. CDR1 SGHRS and CDR2 YFSETQ come from the germline V gene. After removal of 4 bases from V and 0 bases from J, the junction contained 9 bases not matched to a gene. This CDR3 reads CASSMGTVNNQETQYF. CDR3 in DNA: TGCGCCAGCAGCATGGGGACAGTTAACAACCAAGAGACCCAGTACTTC.

V usage is TRBV6-2 or TRBV6-3 and J usage is TRBJ2-5; 16 bases match TRBD2. Per germline, CDR1 MNHEY and CDR2 SVGEGT. V lost 6 bases to trimming and J lost 4 bases; unmatched junction nucleotides: 14. The CDR3 is made up of 19 amino acids. The CDR3 DNA follows: TGTGCCAGCAGCTCCGGGACTAGCGGGAGGGGGTTAAGTTTAGAGACCCAGTACTTC. Protein: CASSSGTSGRGLSLETQYF.

This rearrangement joins TRBV6-6 to TRBJ2-3; the D is unclear. The CDR3 extends over 15 amino acids. Germline CDR1 MNHNY, CDR2 SVGAGI (reference sequence). V dropped 0 bases and J dropped 5 bases, with 12 bases sitting between them. CDR3 bases: TGTGCCAGCAGTTACTCGTTAGCTCTACAAGATACGCAGTATTTT. Its translation: CASSYSLALQDTQYF.

The rearrangement uses TRBV5-1 and TRBJ2-3; 11 positions agree with TRBD2. The V segment lost 4 bases and the J segment 4 bases; nucleotides outside the gene matches: 5. Per the germline V gene, CDR1 is SGHRS and CDR2 is YFSETQ. The CDR3 is made up of 15 amino acids. In DNA form, the CDR3 reads TGCGCCAGCAGCCAAATGGGACTAGCGGCAGATACGCAGTATTTT. Protein: CASSQMGLAADTQYF.